The 27 T cell receptor beta chains below were found in one sample sequenced in a study of neurological immune-mediated disorders. Using its own MiXCR run on the 5' RACE reads, TCRdb lists one record per CDR3 protein. The data show under 20,000 distinct CDR3 sequences, with 25% to 30% seen just once and roughly a third held by the top ten. The sequencing input was PBMCs. These receptors came from a man in his forties or fifties with HTLV-1-associated myelopathy (HAM/TSP).

This clonotype was seen ten or more times. This chain uses TRBV5-1 with TRBJ1-1; perhaps TRBD1 as D (6 bases). Deletions cut 6 bases from V and 4 bases from J, with 19 bases between. CDR3 size: 15 residues. CDR1 is SGHRS and CDR2 is YFSETQ in the germline V gene. In nucleotides, the CDR3 is TGCGCCAGCACCATCGGATTTGGAGGGGGCACTGAAGCTTTCTTT. This codes for CASTIGFGGGTEAFF. Based on the CDR3 plus reference TRBV5-1 and TRBJ1-1, the full variable domain is KAGVTQTPRYLIKTRGQQVTLSCSPISGHRSVSWYQQTPGQGLQFLFEYFSETQRNKGNFPGRFSGRQFSNSRSEMNVSTLELGDSALYLCASTIGFGGGTEAFFGQGTRLTVV.

CDR3 residues: CASSLESPVSLVYNEQFF. CDR3 sequence (DNA): TGCGCCAGCAGCTTGGAGAGTCCAGTTAGTTTAGTCTACAATGAGCAGTTCTTC. This chain connects TRBV5-1 to TRBJ2-1; D unclear. Between the trimmed V and J ends, which lost 0 bases and 3 bases, there was a span of 19 bases. The CDR3 runs 18 residues. The germline V gene encodes CDR1 SGHRS and CDR2 YFSETQ.

The chain combines TRBV7-6 with TRBJ2-7; D is perhaps TRBD1 (6 bases). This CDR3 spans 13 amino acids. The V and J ends lost 5 bases and 3 bases respectively, with 11 bases between them. Germline V gene lookup returns CDR1 SGHVS and CDR2 FNYEAQ. CDR3: CASSPWTDYEQYF. The CDR3 region has the DNA TGTGCCAGCAGCCCGTGGACAGACTACGAGCAGTACTTC.

This clonotype showed up just a few times. The chain recombines TRBV4-3 with TRBJ1-2; D possibly corresponds to TRBD1 (5 bases). Germline V gives CDR1 LGHNA, CDR2 YSLEER. Trimming removed 1 base from V and 2 bases from J, with 8 bases in between. This CDR3 is 14 amino acids long. The CDR3 nucleotides are TGCGCCAGCAGCCAAGGAGGACAAAACTATGGCTACACCTTC. This sequence encodes CASSQGGQNYGYTF.

The rearrangement links TRBV5-1 to TRBJ2-7; the D is unclear. V was trimmed by 4 bases and J by 0 bases, leaving 11 bases between them. The CDR3 loop spans 14 amino acids. CDR1 is SGHRS and CDR2 is YFSETQ in the germline V gene. For the CDR3, the DNA is TGCGCCAGCAGCCTACCATCGAGCTCCTACGAGCAGTACTTC. It codes for CASSLPSSSYEQYF.

Ten or more counts support this clonotype. The chain carries TRBV29-1 and TRBJ2-7; D perhaps matches TRBD2 (5 bases). V was shortened by 6 bases and J by 4 bases, with 16 bases between the two germline ends. Germline V gene lookup returns CDR1 SQVTM and CDR2 ANQGSEA. There are 13 residues in the CDR3. The CDR3 DNA follows: TGCAGCGTCCCCGGGATAGATCTGTACGAGCAGTACTTC. Its protein product is CSVPGIDLYEQYF.

V and J are TRBV19 and TRBJ2-3; the D gene is possibly TRBD2 (6 bases). The germline V gene has CDR1 LNHDA and CDR2 SQIVND (reference sequence). Trimming took off 6 bases at V and 0 bases at J, with 7 bases between the two ends. This CDR3 is 13 amino acids long. As DNA, the CDR3 is TGTGCCAGTAGGGGGAGGAGCACAGATACGCAGTATTTT. Protein product: CASRGRSTDTQYF.

The chain carries TRBV5-4 and TRBJ2-3, with 7 positions matching TRBD1. Looked up from germline, CDR1 is SGHNT and CDR2 is YYREEE (reference sequence). After removal of 3 bases from V and 1 base from J, the junction contained 2 bases not matched to a gene. This CDR3 has 14 amino acids. CDR3 sequence reads: CASSYDRGTDTQYF. The CDR3 DNA follows: TGTGCCAGCAGCTACGACAGGGGCACAGATACGCAGTATTTT. Full variable domain (outside the CDR3, taken from reference TRBV5-4 and TRBJ2-3): ETGVTQSPTHLIKTRGQQVTLRCSSQSGHNTVSWYQQALGQGPQFIFQYYREEENGRGNFPPRFSGLQFPNYSSELNVNALELDDSALYLCASSYDRGTDTQYFGPGTRLTVL.

The chain joins TRBV10-3 to TRBJ2-3; no clear D. Trimming cost V 1 base and J 4 bases, with 6 bases left between them. The CDR3 consists of 13 residues. Germline CDR1 is ENHRY and CDR2 is SYGVKD. Here the CDR3 DNA reads TGTGCCATCAGTGAGTTGCTTGCAGATACGCAGTATTTT. It specifies CAISELLADTQYF.

This clonotype was detected many times. The gene calls are TRBV10-1 and TRBJ2-1; D might be TRBD2 (6 bases). V lost 0 bases and J lost 1, with 13 bases in between. This CDR3 has 17 residues. Germline CDR1 is WNHNN and CDR2 is SYGVQD (reference sequence). The CDR3 protein is CASSESGGRRSYNEQFF. DNA of the CDR3: TGCGCCAGCAGTGAGTCGGGGGGACGGAGGTCCTACAATGAGCAGTTCTTC.

This clonotype occurred many times. V is TRBV20-1 and J is TRBJ1-2, with TRBD1 matching over 8 bases. CDR3 length equals 12 residues. Germline V gene data show CDR1 as DFQATT and CDR2 as SNEGSKA (reference sequence). The junction had 9 bases not matched to a gene; V was cut back by 7 bases and J by 8 bases. The CDR3 DNA follows: TGCAGTGGCTCTCAGGGGGCGGAAGGCTACACCTTC. Residues: CSGSQGAEGYTF.

The table lists this clonotype with a few counts. The CDR3 region is CAWSTGLPNTEAFF. The CDR3 nucleotides are TGTGCCTGGAGTACGGGACTCCCGAACACTGAAGCTTTCTTT. The V and J genes are TRBV30 and TRBJ1-1; TRBD1 might be the D (5 bases). This CDR3 comprises 14 residues. From germline, CDR1 is GTSNPN and CDR2 SVGIG (reference sequence). The V gene lost 2 bases and the J gene lost 1 base, with 11 bases spanning the gap.

Ten or more counts support this clonotype. The gene calls are TRBV20-1 and TRBJ1-1, with D possibly matching TRBD1 (5 bases). The CDR3 extends over 14 amino acids. From germline, CDR1 is DFQATT and CDR2 SNEGSKA (reference sequence). The germline V and J ends were trimmed by 0 bases and 6 bases, with 14 bases remaining between them. CDR3 region: CSARDRSRGAEAFF. DNA for the CDR3: TGCAGTGCTAGAGATCGTTCTCGGGGGGCTGAAGCTTTCTTT.

This clonotype appeared many times. The CDR3: CASSQSGTSFYEQYF. The CDR3 region has the DNA TGCGCCAGCAGCCAGTCCGGGACTAGCTTCTACGAGCAGTACTTC. This sequence joins TRBV5-1 and TRBJ2-7; 9 nucleotides agree with TRBD2. Germline CDR1 SGHRS, CDR2 YFSETQ. Germline trimming cut 4 bases from V and 3 bases from J; bases unmatched to any gene: 8. The CDR3 contains 15 residues. Together with reference TRBV5-1 and TRBJ2-7, the CDR3 gives the full variable domain: KAGVTQTPRYLIKTRGQQVTLSCSPISGHRSVSWYQQTPGQGLQFLFEYFSETQRNKGNFPGRFSGRQFSNSRSEMNVSTLELGDSALYLCASSQSGTSFYEQYFGPGTRLTVT.

The chain uses TRBV9 and TRBJ1-2, with D perhaps TRBD1 (5 bases). V lost 2 bases and J lost 6, with 14 bases in between. The CDR3 runs to 14 residues. Germline V gene sequence: CDR1 SGDLS, CDR2 YYNGEE. The CDR3 DNA reads TGTGCCAGCAGCGTTACAGGTGTCAGCGATGGCTACACCTTC. It yields the protein CASSVTGVSDGYTF. Combining the CDR3 with reference TRBV9 and TRBJ1-2 gives the whole variable domain DSGVTQTPKHLITATGQRVTLRCSPRSGDLSVYWYQQSLDQGLQFLIQYYNGEERAKGNILERFSAQQFPDLHSELNLSSLELGDSALYFCASSVTGVSDGYTFGSGTRLTVV.

This clonotype was observed at least ten times. This chain uses TRBV2 with TRBJ2-7, with 11 bases identical to TRBD1. The CDR3 runs 14 residues. With V trimmed by 8 bases and J by 6 bases, 9 bases remained unmatched. The germline gives CDR1 SNHLY, CDR2 FYNNEI. CDR3 protein: CASCSGQGAREQYF. The CDR3 coding sequence is TGTGCCAGCTGCTCCGGACAGGGGGCGCGCGAGCAGTACTTC.

This chain joins TRBV5-1 and TRBJ1-1; D unresolved. CDR3 length equals 13 residues. Germline V lookup: CDR1 SGHRS, CDR2 YFSETQ. V lost 4 bases and J lost 3, with 10 bases in between. The CDR3 DNA follows: TGCGCCAGCAGCATGAAGAGTGACACTGAAGCTTTCTTT. Its translation is CASSMKSDTEAFF.

Ten or more counts support this clonotype. V gene TRBV9 combines with J gene TRBJ2-5; tentatively, D is TRBD1 or TRBD2 (5 bases each). Trimming removed 4 bases at V and 5 bases at J, with 18 bases between. Germline CDR1 SGDLS, CDR2 YYNGEE. CDR3 length equals 15 residues. CDR3 region: CASSQGGARGETQYF. The CDR3 DNA reads as TGTGCCAGCAGCCAGGGCGGAGCAAGAGGGGAGACCCAGTACTTC.

The gene calls are TRBV7-9 and TRBJ1-1, with TRBD1 identical over 8 bases. The length of the CDR3 is 14 residues. Germline V gene sequence: CDR1 SEHNR, CDR2 FQNEAQ (reference sequence). The J segment lost 1 base and the V segment lost 10 bases, leaving 8 bases of the junction unmatched. The CDR3 coding sequence is TGTGCCACCTTAAGGGACAGGTCGAACACTGAAGCTTTCTTT. This sequence encodes CATLRDRSNTEAFF.

In its sample, this clonotype was seen many times. The rearrangement links TRBV12-3 or TRBV12-4 to TRBJ1-2; D is perhaps TRBD1 (5 bases). The CDR3 has 14 residues. The V end lost 10 bases, the J end lost 5 bases, and 20 bases lay between the germline ends. CDR3 region: CATFSNRGLYGYTF. The DNA of the CDR3 is TGTGCCACCTTCTCCAACCGGGGGTTATATGGCTACACCTTC.

The table lists this clonotype with many counts. The CDR3, as DNA: TGTGCCTGGAGTAGAACGACAGGGTATGGCTACACCTTC. Translation gives CAWSRTTGYGYTF. The rearrangement joins TRBV30 to TRBJ1-2; 7 nucleotides match TRBD1. The germline V gene encodes CDR1 GTSNPN and CDR2 SVGIG (reference sequence). The V and J ends lost 2 bases and 5 bases, in that order; junction bases with no gene match: 5. The CDR3 is made up of 13 amino acids. The full variable domain, in which reference TRBV30 and TRBJ1-2 provide the parts outside the CDR3, is SQTIHQWPATLVQPVGSPLSLECTVEGTSNPNLYWYRQAAGRGLQLLFYSVGIGQISSEVPQNLSASRPQDRQFILSSKKLLLSDSGFYLCAWSRTTGYGYTFGSGTRLTVV.

V usage is TRBV7-8 and J usage is TRBJ1-5; tentatively, D is TRBD1 (6 bases). The germline CDR1 and CDR2 sequences are SGHVS and FQNEAQ. Trimming removed 2 bases at V and 5 bases at J, with 16 bases between. CDR3 length equals 16 residues. The CDR3 loop reads CASSLTRWTADQPQHF. CDR3 sequence (DNA): TGTGCCAGCAGCTTAACGCGGTGGACAGCAGATCAGCCCCAGCATTTT.

In this sample, this clonotype turned up many times. The rearrangement uses TRBV10-3 and TRBJ1-5; D not resolved. Germline CDR1 is ENHRY and CDR2 is SYGVKD. V shed 0 bases and J shed 2 bases, with 8 bases lying between them. This CDR3 has 15 residues. The CDR3 DNA reads as TGTGCCATCAGTGAGTCTGACATCGGCAATCAGCCCCAGCATTTT. Its translation is CAISESDIGNQPQHF.

This clonotype was recorded at least ten times. This chain joins TRBV18 and TRBJ2-7; TRBD1 is a possible D gene (5 bases). In germline, CDR1 is KGHSH, CDR2 LQKENI. V lost 3 bases to trimming and J lost 2 bases, with 11 bases between them. The CDR3 length is 14 residues. The CDR3 coding sequence is TGTGCCAGCTCACCCCGGACAATGACCTACGAGCAGTACTTC. It specifies CASSPRTMTYEQYF. The whole variable domain, filled in from reference TRBV18 and TRBJ2-7, reads NAGVMQNPRHLVRRRGQEARLRCSPMKGHSHVYWYRQLPEEGLKFMVYLQKENIIDESGMPKERFSAEFPKEGPSILRIQQVVRGDSAAYFCASSPRTMTYEQYFGPGTRLTVT.

This clonotype was observed at least ten times. A read error may explain this, as a much larger clone is one base away. The chain employs TRBV5-1 and TRBJ2-2; tentative D call: TRBD2 (5 bases). Trimming took off 2 bases at V and 6 bases at J, with 11 bases between the two ends. The CDR3 is 14 residues long. The V gene's germline CDR1 is SGHRS and CDR2 YFSETQ. The CDR3 loop reads CASSLNSVAGELFF. The CDR3 DNA reads TGCGCCAGCAGCTTAAATAGCGTTGCCGGGGAGCTGTTTTTT.

This clonotype was found a few times. The chain joins TRBV30 to TRBJ2-5; D is unclear. Trimming took off 2 bases at V and 0 bases at J, with 7 bases between the two ends. Germline V lookup: CDR1 GTSNPN, CDR2 SVGIG (reference sequence). The CDR3 extends over 13 amino acids. The CDR3 here is CAWSIGYQETQYF. Here the CDR3 DNA reads TGTGCCTGGAGTATAGGGTACCAAGAGACCCAGTACTTC. Full variable domain (missing parts from reference TRBV30 and TRBJ2-5): SQTIHQWPATLVQPVGSPLSLECTVEGTSNPNLYWYRQAAGRGLQLLFYSVGIGQISSEVPQNLSASRPQDRQFILSSKKLLLSDSGFYLCAWSIGYQETQYFGPGTRLLVL.

This clonotype was detected many times. V usage is TRBV27 and J usage is TRBJ1-2, with D possibly being TRBD1 (6 bases). Germline CDR1 is MNHEY and CDR2 is SMNVEV (reference sequence). V was cut by 2 bases and J by 4 bases, with 14 bases left in between. CDR3 length: 15 residues. In nucleotides, the CDR3 is TGTGCCAGCAGTTTAGCAGGGGCAGTTTCCTATGGCTACACCTTC. Its translation: CASSLAGAVSYGYTF.